Shown below are 21 T cell receptor beta chains from a single sample sequenced in a study of cytomegalovirus exposure and HLA in healthy donors. PCR primers comprised 60 Vbeta and 13 Jbeta primers. Only in-frame clones appear in the TCRdb table, and some are missing; sequencing was by immunoSEQ multiplex PCR. The top ten hold roughly 5.2% of the sample, which has about 120,000 clones, 77% seen once. Sequenced sample: PBMCs. Source of these receptors: a man aged 18 to 30 in good health and CMV-seropositive.

The V and J genes are TRBV15 and TRBJ2-7; a possible D gene is TRBD1 (6 bases). Germline CDR1 is LNHNV and CDR2 is YYDKDF (reference sequence). This CDR3 is 14 amino acids long. V was clipped by 5 bases and J by 2 bases, with 13 bases between them. The CDR3 coding sequence is TGTGCCACCAGCGGGGCAGGGACACCCTACGAGCAGTACTTC. Protein product: CATSGAGTPYEQYF. Looking up the rest from reference TRBV15 and TRBJ2-7 gives the full variable domain: DAMVIQNPRYQVTQFGKPVTLSCSQTLNHNVMYWYQQKSSQAPKLLFHYYDKDFNNEADTPDNFQSRRPNTSFCFLDIRSPGLGDTAMYLCATSGAGTPYEQYFGPGTRLTVT.

The chain links TRBV11-3 to TRBJ2-3; the match to TRBD2 covers 8 bases. The germline V gene has CDR1 SGHNT and CDR2 YENEEA. This CDR3 is 15 amino acids long. V was clipped by 5 bases and J by 4 bases; unmatched bases: 8. The CDR3 spells CASSPGTSVPDTQYF. The CDR3 DNA reads TGTGCCAGCAGCCCCGGGACTAGTGTCCCAGATACGCAGTATTTT.

The chain has TRBV10-1 and TRBJ2-5, with 8 bases identical to TRBD1. The better agreement between TRBJ2-7 and the DNA end casts doubt on the J call. The CDR3 loop spans 15 amino acids. Germline CDR1 is WNHNN and CDR2 is SYGVQD (reference sequence). In DNA, the CDR3 is TGCGCCAGCAGTGAGCCCCCGGACAGGGAGGCCGAGCAGTACTTC. Protein sequence: CASSEPPDREAEQYF.

This clone was found once. This rearrangement joins TRBV2 to TRBJ2-3, with 7 bases that match TRBD2. Unmatched junction bases numbered 6, after V lost 5 bases and J lost 1 base. The CDR3 has 15 amino acids. From germline, CDR1 is SNHLY and CDR2 FYNNEI. The CDR3 region has the DNA TGTGCCAGCAGTCGACAAAGCGGGGGCACAGATACGCAGTATTTT. It is translated as CASSRQSGGTDTQYF.

This clone was counted a few times. CDR3 nucleotide sequence: TGTGCCAGCAGCTTAGAATTAGACAGGGCCGAACCTTTCTTT. Amino acid sequence: CASSLELDRAEPFF. The gene calls are TRBV7-9 and TRBJ1-1, with 7 bases lining up with TRBD1. The CDR3 extends over 14 amino acids. From germline, CDR1 is SEHNR and CDR2 FQNEAQ (reference sequence). The V gene end was trimmed by 1 base and the J gene end by 12 bases; junction bases not matched to a gene: 11. The full variable domain, its missing parts supplied by reference TRBV7-9 and TRBJ1-1, is DTGVSQNPRHKITKRGQNVTFRCDPISEHNRLYWYRQTLGQGPEFLTYFQNEAQLEKSRLLSDRFSAERPKGSFSTLEIQRTEQGDSAMYLCASSLELDRAEPFFGQGTRLTVV.

The chain is built from TRBV18 and TRBJ1-2; 12 bases are shared with TRBD1. Losses at the gene ends were 4 bases for V and 12 bases for J; bases not matched to a gene: 6. Germline values: CDR1 KGHSH, CDR2 LQKENI. This CDR3 spans 13 amino acids. CDR3 sequence: CASSLGQGAANTF. The CDR3 nucleotides are TGTGCCAGCTCACTGGGACAGGGGGCTGCCAACACCTTC.

This clone has a handful of counts. The gene calls are TRBV28 and TRBJ1-6, with 11 bases lining up with TRBD1. The germline V gene has CDR1 MDHEN and CDR2 SYDVKM. The ends lost 6 bases at V and 0 bases at J; junction bases unmatched: 22. CDR3 length equals 23 residues. CDR3 sequence reads: CASRSRLTSGQGATSSYNSPLHF. CDR3 DNA sequence: TGTGCCAGCAGATCCCGACTCACGTCCGGACAGGGGGCAACTAGCTCCTATAATTCACCCCTCCACTTT. Together with reference TRBV28 and TRBJ1-6, the CDR3 gives the full variable domain: DVKVTQSSRYLVKRTGEKVFLECVQDMDHENMFWYRQDPGLGLRLIYFSYDVKMKEKGDIPEGYSVSREKKERFSLILESASTNQTSMYLCASRSRLTSGQGATSSYNSPLHFGNGTRLTVT.

The table lists this clone with a few counts. The J gene is TRBJ2-1, the V gene TRBV10-2, with TRBD2 identical over 9 bases. This CDR3 has 13 amino acids. V dropped 4 bases and J dropped 7; count of bases not matched to a gene: 2. Germline loops: CDR1 WSHSY, CDR2 SAAADI. CDR3 residues: CASSGTSVNEQFF. In nucleotides, the CDR3 is TGCGCCAGCAGTGGGACTAGCGTGAATGAGCAGTTCTTC.

The chain recombines TRBV30 with TRBJ1-2; D is possibly TRBD1 (5 bases). The CDR3 spans 15 residues. Germline loops: CDR1 GTSNPN, CDR2 SVGIG (reference sequence). The V and J ends lost 0 bases and 4 bases respectively, with 15 bases between them. CDR3 sequence (DNA): TGTGCCTGGAGTGTATTTAGCGGGGGGAGCTATGGCTACACCTTC. As protein: CAWSVFSGGSYGYTF. The full variable domain, completed using reference TRBV30 and TRBJ1-2, is SQTIHQWPATLVQPVGSPLSLECTVEGTSNPNLYWYRQAAGRGLQLLFYSVGIGQISSEVPQNLSASRPQDRQFILSSKKLLLSDSGFYLCAWSVFSGGSYGYTFGSGTRLTVV.

Remarks on this clone: Sequence at one end of the junction differs from germline and may be a read error. The CDR3 here is CASSGAGGFGANGLTF. CDR3 sequence (DNA): TGTGCCAGCAGCGGGGCAGGGGGCTTTGGGGCCAACGGCCTGACTTTC. The chain uses TRBV9 and TRBJ2-6; the match to TRBD1 covers 8 bases. The CDR3 contains 16 residues. The germline gives CDR1 SGDLS, CDR2 YYNGEE.

The J gene is TRBJ1-4, the V gene TRBV2; D possibly corresponds to TRBD1 (6 bases). With 6 bases removed from V and 2 bases from J, the gap between germline ends came to 22 bases. Germline V gives CDR1 SNHLY, CDR2 FYNNEI. This CDR3 comprises 18 residues. CDR3 residues: CASRTQGSFMSTNEKLFF. Here the CDR3 DNA reads TGTGCCAGCAGAACACAGGGAAGTTTTATGTCGACTAATGAAAAACTGTTTTTT.

The genes are TRBV4-2 and TRBJ1-1; D is perhaps TRBD1 (5 bases). Trimming left V 0 bases short and J 6 bases short, with 17 bases between. The CDR3 sequence is 16 residues long. The V gene's germline CDR1 is LGHNA and CDR2 YNFKEQ. The CDR3 protein is CASSQDGEGMDAEAFF. DNA for the CDR3: TGTGCCAGCAGCCAAGATGGGGAGGGGATGGATGCTGAAGCTTTCTTT.

Only one count was recorded for this clone. The J gene is TRBJ2-7, the V gene TRBV2; D is perhaps TRBD2 (5 bases). Trimming pared 10 bases from V and 1 base from J, leaving 17 bases between. Germline V gene sequence: CDR1 SNHLY, CDR2 FYNNEI. CDR3 length: 14 amino acids. This CDR3 is CATRAEAYSYEQYF. For the CDR3, the DNA is TGTGCCACCCGAGCGGAGGCCTATTCCTACGAGCAGTACTTC.

This chain connects TRBV5-1 to TRBJ2-1; the match to TRBD1 covers 7 bases. This CDR3 contains 15 residues. CDR1 is SGHRS, CDR2 YFSETQ, per germline. V was pared by 0 bases and J by 4 bases, with 4 bases of the junction left unmatched. CDR3 protein: CASSLVGTAYNEQFF. The CDR3 DNA follows: TGCGCCAGCAGCTTGGTAGGGACAGCTTACAATGAGCAGTTCTTC.

This clone was counted only a few times. The V gene is TRBV30, the J gene TRBJ2-5; maybe TRBD2 (5 bases). The germline CDR1 and CDR2 sequences are GTSNPN and SVGIG (reference sequence). V lost 2 bases and J 5 bases, leaving 18 bases between the germline ends. The CDR3 is 15 amino acids. DNA of the CDR3: TGTGCCTGGAGTCTGACTGGTGGGAGAGACGAGACCCAGTACTTC. This codes for CAWSLTGGRDETQYF.

The chain carries TRBV7-8 and TRBJ1-5; the D gene is possibly TRBD1 (6 bases). Trimming shortened V by 1 base and J by 2 bases, and 12 bases separated the two germline ends. Looked up from germline, CDR1 is SGHVS and CDR2 is FQNEAQ. The CDR3 spans 16 residues. This CDR3 is CASSLVAGEGNQPQHF. The CDR3 region has the DNA TGTGCCAGCAGCTTAGTGGCAGGGGAAGGCAATCAGCCCCAGCATTTT. Variable domain in full (rest from reference TRBV7-8 and TRBJ1-5): GAGVSQSPRYKVAKRGQDVALRCDPISGHVSLFWYQQALGQGPEFLTYFQNEAQLDKSGLPSDRFFAERPEGSVSTLKIQRTQQEDSAVYLCASSLVAGEGNQPQHFGDGTRLSIL.

This chain uses TRBV6-5 with TRBJ1-4; the match to TRBD1 covers 8 bases. This CDR3 spans 15 amino acids. Trimming cost V 4 bases and J 7 bases; bases outside gene matches: 8. Germline CDR1 and CDR2: MNHEY and SVGAGI. The CDR3 nucleotides read TGTGCCAGCAGTTCCCGGACAGGGACGGGTGAAAAACTGTTTTTT. Protein sequence: CASSSRTGTGEKLFF.

V usage is TRBV7-8 and J usage is TRBJ1-4, with 12 bases lining up with TRBD1. Trimming took 0 bases from V and 10 from J; bases not matched to a gene: 3. Germline V lookup: CDR1 SGHVS, CDR2 FQNEAQ. The CDR3 contains 15 residues. Here the CDR3 reads CASSLAGQGALKLFF. CDR3 nucleotide sequence: TGTGCCAGCAGCTTAGCGGGACAGGGGGCCCTAAAACTGTTTTTT.

Written as DNA, the CDR3 is TGTGCCAGCAGCTTAGAGTACAGGTCTGAAGCTTTCTTT. It codes for CASSLEYRSEAFF. The gene calls are TRBV7-9 and TRBJ1-1; D may be TRBD1 (5 bases). The germline V gene encodes CDR1 SEHNR and CDR2 FQNEAQ (reference sequence). The V gene lost 1 base and the J gene lost 6 bases, with 9 bases spanning the gap. The CDR3 loop spans 13 amino acids.

The chain recombines TRBV5-4 with TRBJ2-5; 7 bases fit TRBD2. The length of the CDR3 is 14 residues. Germline trimming cut 0 bases from V and 5 bases from J; bases unmatched to any gene: 4. The germline V gene has CDR1 SGHNT and CDR2 YYREEE (reference sequence). CDR3 sequence: CASSLVGAGETQYF. CDR3 sequence (DNA): TGTGCCAGCAGCTTGGTGGGAGCGGGGGAGACCCAGTACTTC.

This clone was counted only a few times. This rearrangement joins TRBV20-1 to TRBJ2-1, with D perhaps matching TRBD2 (5 bases). The germline V gene has CDR1 DFQATT and CDR2 SNEGSKA (reference sequence). The CDR3 consists of 11 residues. V gave up 3 bases and J gave up 10 bases, with 10 bases separating them. For the CDR3, the DNA is TGCAGTGCTAGGAGGGTGGCCGAGCAGTTCTTC. Amino acids: CSARRVAEQFF.